The clone carrying this T cell receptor beta chain was seen only a few times. Its antigen is as yet unknown. The data were obtained in a study of beta chain features in type 1 diabetes. Findings of the study overall: A potential PCR bias toward shorter templates would be equal in patient and control samples.

Populations obtained by sorting all exceeded 98% purity. The isolated RNA, all of it, was reverse transcribed, so expressed TCRB transcripts were what got sequenced. The assay was immunoSEQ multiplex PCR, and TCRdb's table has in-frame clones only and misses some. The sample includes 620,000 or so clones, roughly a sixth seen only once; the top ten take about 0.093%. The V end lost 4 bases, the J end lost 0 bases, and 9 bases lay between the germline ends. The CDR3 spans 14 residues. CDR1 is MGHRA, CDR2 YSYEKL, per germline. The sequence derives from a young man in good health. The chain recombines TRBV4-1 with TRBJ2-5; possibly TRBD1 for D (5 bases). The specimen sequenced was naive CD4+ T cells from blood. Written as DNA, the CDR3 is TGCGCCAGCAGCCGGCTGACAGACCAAGAGACCCAGTACTTC. Protein sequence: CASSRLTDQETQYF.